The clone carrying this TCR beta chain was observed a handful of times. Its antigen is currently unknown. The data originate from a study of cytomegalovirus exposure and HLA in healthy donors. General study findings and limits: Analysis performed later found around 15,000 TCR beta sequences associated with HLA alleles at 0.05 false discovery rate.

PCR involved 60 Vbeta and 13 Jbeta primers. The repertoire was sequenced with immunoSEQ multiplex PCR; TCRdb's copy has only in-frame clones and lacks some. The table includes fewer than 200,000 clones, approximately 78% detected once. The clonotype was recovered from a woman younger than 35 in good health and CMV-seronegative. Sequenced: PBMCs.

Here the CDR3 reads CASSPLKEQKIGNTIYF. The CDR3 nucleotides are TGTGCCAGCTCACCGTTAAAGGAACAGAAGATTGGAAACACCATATATTTT. The chain couples TRBV18 to TRBJ1-3; D not certain. CDR1 is KGHSH and CDR2 is LQKENI in the germline V gene. Trimming left V 3 bases short and J 3 bases short, with 18 bases between. This CDR3 contains 17 residues.